This T cell receptor beta chain emerged from a study of PD-1 blockade in classical Hodgkin lymphoma. General study points: Reports indicated that newly diagnosed patients had lower baseline TCR diversity than healthy donors did. Baseline diversity resembling that of newly diagnosed patients was seen in complete responders. Among the patients, those starting nivolumab under 1 year after ASCT were excluded.

The patients all showed relapse after autologous stem cell transplantation, while their brentuximab vedotin exposure varied. V dropped 6 bases and J dropped 4 bases, with 9 bases sitting between them. The CDR3 runs 11 residues. Germline V gene sequence: CDR1 DFQATT, CDR2 SNEGSKA (reference sequence). In the case of this clone: Its target is unknown.

Clones were sequenced by immunoSEQ multiplex PCR, and TCRdb holds only the in-frame ones, with some missing. The sample has some 63,000 clones, 90% seen once. The chain is built from TRBV20-1 and TRBJ1-2; D not certain. Sequenced material: peripheral blood mononuclear cells (PBMCs), taken at baseline. This TCR came from a human donor with classical Hodgkin lymphoma. CDR3 protein: CSASDIYGYTF. The CDR3 nucleotides are TGCAGTGCCTCTGATATCTATGGCTACACCTTC.